This TCR beta chain is from a study of T-cell memory formation after mild COVID-19. Overall study findings and caveats: Within pre-infection memory, some responding clones were found, suggesting cross-reactive memory joined. The CD4+ clones that contracted clustered mainly within CM and EM, and the CD8+ clones concentrated in EMRA.

Concerning this clonotype: Antigen unknown.

From the 5' RACE reads, TCRdb called clonotypes with MiXCR, one entry per CDR3 protein. The sample lists approximately 180,000 distinct CDR3 sequences; roughly 16% were seen once. This TCR came from an adult woman who had mild COVID-19 (a few samples of this study predate the infection). Cell type and time point are not known. Material for sequencing was PBMCs or a T cell subset sorted from them (not recorded which).

The CDR3 DNA reads as TGCAGTGCTTGGGACTGGTCCTACGAGCAGTACTTC. It codes for CSAWDWSYEQYF. The genes are TRBV20-1 and TRBJ2-7; a weak D match, TRBD2 (6 bases). Germline V CDR1 and CDR2: DFQATT, SNEGSKA (reference sequence). This CDR3 is 12 amino acids long. The V and J ends lost 5 bases and 1 base respectively, with 9 bases between them.